These 31 T cell receptor beta chains originate from one sample sequenced in a study of response to subunit inactivated influenza vaccine. TCRdb re-called the RT-PCR reads through MiXCR, storing one row per CDR3 protein. The profile shows around 520,000 distinct CDR3 sequences, approximately 10% of them singletons. The source material was PBMCs from blood, sampled on the day of vaccination. These receptors came from a man in his forties or fifties who received an inactivated influenza vaccine.

This clonotype was seen more than once but under ten times. V gene TRBV6-5 combines with J gene TRBJ2-5, with D possibly being TRBD2 (5 bases). The CDR3 loop spans 15 amino acids. Germline CDR1 is MNHEY and CDR2 is SVGAGI. Trimming pared 0 bases from V and 2 bases from J, leaving 10 bases between. The CDR3 DNA follows: TGTGCCAGCAGTTACTCGTCTAGCCGGCAAGAGACCCAGTACTTC. Protein product: CASSYSSSRQETQYF.

The genes are TRBV29-1 and TRBJ2-3; TRBD1 is a possible D gene (5 bases). This CDR3 comprises 11 residues. Germline CDR1 is SQVTM and CDR2 is ANQGSEA. V was trimmed by 6 bases and J by 7 bases, leaving 11 bases between them. The DNA of the CDR3 is TGCAGCGTCTTATCAGGGCATACGCAGTATTTT. It is translated as CSVLSGHTQYF.

This sequence joins TRBV18 and TRBJ2-1, with 8 bases fitting TRBD1. Germline V lookup: CDR1 KGHSH, CDR2 LQKENI. V lost 5 bases and J lost 5; bases outside the gene matches: 5. There are 14 residues in the CDR3. This CDR3 reads CASSTGTGHNEQFF. The CDR3 DNA sequence: TGTGCCAGCTCAACCGGGACAGGCCACAATGAGCAGTTCTTC.

The chain joins TRBV2 to TRBJ2-1; 9 bases fit TRBD1. J gave up 6 bases and V 0 bases, and 6 bases lay outside the gene matches. The CDR3 is 16 amino acids. CDR1 is SNHLY, CDR2 FYNNEI, per germline. The CDR3 DNA follows: TGTGCCAGCAGTGAAGCAAAACAGGGGGCGCCCAATGAGCAGTTCTTC. Its protein is CASSEAKQGAPNEQFF.

This clonotype was picked up a small number of times. CDR3 loop: CASSIEGAGTEAFF. CDR3 nucleotides: TGTGCCAGCAGCATAGAAGGGGCGGGCACTGAAGCTTTCTTT. The chain couples TRBV6-1 to TRBJ1-1, with D maybe TRBD1 (5 bases). This CDR3 is built from 14 residues. CDR1 and CDR2 from the germline V gene are MNHNS and SASEGT. Trimming took 6 bases from V and 4 from J, leaving 15 bases between them.

The sample holds many counts of this clonotype. The rearrangement joins TRBV27 to TRBJ2-5; 7 bases are shared with TRBD1. With V trimmed by 6 bases and J by 2 bases, 18 bases remained unmatched. The CDR3 has 18 residues. The V gene's germline CDR1 is MNHEY and CDR2 SMNVEV (reference sequence). CDR3 amino acids: CASSDRPLQGPPQETQYF. The CDR3 DNA reads as TGTGCCAGCAGCGACCGACCTCTACAGGGGCCGCCTCAAGAGACCCAGTACTTC.

The gene calls are TRBV20-1 and TRBJ1-2; the D gene is possibly TRBD1 (6 bases). CDR1 DFQATT and CDR2 SNEGSKA come from the germline V gene (reference sequence). Trimming left V 3 bases short and J 3 bases short, with 11 bases between. This CDR3 comprises 13 residues. The DNA of the CDR3 is TGCAGTGCTAGTGGGGGGCTCGACTATGGCTACACCTTC. Protein sequence: CSASGGLDYGYTF.

The chain joins TRBV2 to TRBJ1-1, with 9 bases fitting TRBD1. There are 16 residues in the CDR3. Germline CDR1 is SNHLY and CDR2 is FYNNEI. The trim removed 6 bases at V and 4 bases at J, leaving 12 bases unmatched. CDR3 sequence: CASSRGVGTGSTEAFF. CDR3 nucleotides: TGTGCCAGCAGCCGGGGGGTAGGGACAGGGAGCACTGAAGCTTTCTTT.

The V gene is TRBV3-1, the J gene TRBJ2-2; TRBD1 or TRBD2 may be the D gene (5 bases each). V lost 4 bases, J lost 4 bases, and 16 bases lay in between. The germline gives CDR1 LGHDT, CDR2 YNNKEL (reference sequence). The CDR3 has 16 residues. The CDR3: CASSLLGSGGTGELFF. Here the CDR3 DNA reads TGTGCCAGCAGCCTTCTAGGGAGTGGGGGCACCGGGGAGCTGTTTTTT.

This rearrangement joins TRBV7-7 to TRBJ2-1, with D unresolved. The CDR3 extends over 14 amino acids. V was trimmed by 1 base and J by 4 bases, leaving 8 bases between them. Germline CDR1 SSHAT, CDR2 FNYEAQ (reference sequence). The CDR3 bases are TGTGCCAGCAGCTTAGGGCAGTATTACAATGAGCAGTTCTTC. This translates into CASSLGQYYNEQFF. The full variable domain, its missing parts supplied by reference TRBV7-7 and TRBJ2-1, is GAGVSQSPRYKVTKRGQDVTLRCDPISSHATLYWYQQALGQGPEFLTYFNYEAQPDKSGLPSDRFSAERPEGSISTLTIQRTEQRDSAMYRCASSLGQYYNEQFFGPGTRLTVL.

This clonotype has a count of ten or more. The CDR3 reads CASSFYSQETQYF. In DNA form, the CDR3 reads TGTGCCAGCAGTTTTTACAGCCAAGAGACCCAGTACTTC. V gene TRBV6-6 combines with J gene TRBJ2-5; D gene ambiguous. V was shortened by 4 bases and J by 1 base, with 7 bases between the two germline ends. The germline gives CDR1 MNHNY, CDR2 SVGAGI (reference sequence). The CDR3 runs 13 residues.

The J gene is TRBJ2-3, the V gene TRBV20-1, with 11 bases that match TRBD2. The germline V gene encodes CDR1 DFQATT and CDR2 SNEGSKA (reference sequence). V shed 4 bases, J shed 3 bases, and the junction held 15 bases outside the gene matches. The CDR3 has 18 residues. This chain's CDR3 is CSATNPSTSGGSTDTQYF. DNA of the CDR3: TGCAGTGCTACCAACCCTAGTACTAGCGGGGGATCAACAGATACGCAGTATTTT.

V is TRBV12-3 or TRBV12-4 and J is TRBJ2-1; D ambiguous. Between the trimmed V and J ends, which lost 2 bases and 5 bases, there was a span of 10 bases. There are 14 residues in the CDR3. CDR3 DNA: TGTGCCAGCAGTTTACTTCCTAGGAACAATGAGCAGTTCTTC. Translation gives CASSLLPRNNEQFF.

The chain combines TRBV27 with TRBJ1-1, with D tentatively TRBD1 (5 bases). The V gene lost 7 bases and the J gene lost 3 bases, with 18 bases spanning the gap. Germline V gene lookup returns CDR1 MNHEY and CDR2 SMNVEV (reference sequence). The CDR3 has 15 residues. The CDR3 reads CASMRGLKADTEAFF. CDR3 DNA sequence: TGTGCCAGCATGAGGGGCTTAAAGGCGGACACTGAAGCTTTCTTT.

CDR3 region: CASSEGWNTGELFF. The CDR3 region has the DNA TGTGCCAGCAGCGAGGGCTGGAACACCGGGGAGCTGTTTTTT. The rearrangement links TRBV11-1 to TRBJ2-2; D perhaps matches TRBD2 (5 bases). This CDR3 has 14 amino acids. CDR1 and CDR2 from the germline V gene are SGHAT and FQDESV (reference sequence). The V gene lost 5 bases and the J gene lost 1 base, with 8 bases spanning the gap.

J is TRBJ2-7 and V is TRBV5-1; maybe TRBD1 (6 bases). With 4 bases removed from V and 0 bases from J, the gap between germline ends came to 17 bases. The CDR3 covers 16 residues. Germline CDR1 reads SGHRS; CDR2 reads YFSETQ. CDR3 sequence (DNA): TGCGCCAGCAGCCCTGGGGGACACTTTTTCTCCTACGAGCAGTACTTC. This translates into CASSPGGHFFSYEQYF.

CDR3 sequence reads: CASSHGLGYNEQFF. The CDR3 coding sequence is TGTGCCAGCAGTCATGGACTAGGCTACAATGAGCAGTTCTTC. The V and J genes are TRBV6-1 and TRBJ2-1; 7 bases fit TRBD2. The CDR3 loop spans 14 amino acids. CDR1 is MNHNS and CDR2 is SASEGT in the germline V gene. V shed 5 bases, J shed 3 bases, and the junction held 4 bases outside the gene matches.

This clonotype showed up just a few times. The genes are TRBV20-1 and TRBJ1-2, with D hard to call. The V gene's germline CDR1 is DFQATT and CDR2 SNEGSKA (reference sequence). The V end lost 0 bases, the J end lost 4 bases, and 24 bases lay between the germline ends. The CDR3 totals 18 residues. The CDR3 sequence is CSARDPSDTAQWGYGYTF. CDR3 bases: TGCAGTGCTAGAGATCCCTCCGACACGGCCCAGTGGGGCTATGGCTACACCTTC.

This clonotype was observed many times. The CDR3 DNA reads TGTGCCAGCAGGGCCTCCTACGAGCAGTACTTC. The encoded protein is CASRASYEQYF. The chain recombines TRBV11-2 with TRBJ2-7; D unresolved. Germline V gives CDR1 SGHAT, CDR2 FQNNGV. The CDR3 totals 11 residues. Trimming shortened V by 6 bases and J by 0 bases, and 3 bases separated the two germline ends.

The chain joins TRBV28 to TRBJ2-7, with 11 bases fitting TRBD2. CDR3 length: 14 amino acids. Germline V gene sequence: CDR1 MDHEN, CDR2 SYDVKM. V lost 6 bases and J lost 5; bases outside the gene matches: 6. The CDR3 DNA sequence: TGTGCCAGCAGCCCTACGGGACTAGCGGACGAGCAGTACTTC. This translates into CASSPTGLADEQYF.

This clonotype was found many times. This chain uses TRBV5-1 with TRBJ2-7; 7 bases match TRBD1. With V trimmed by 1 base and J by 2 bases, 3 bases remained unmatched. This CDR3 comprises 14 residues. Germline assignment: CDR1 SGHRS and CDR2 YFSETQ. CDR3 region: CASSLRTGTYEQYF. DNA for the CDR3: TGCGCCAGCAGCTTGCGGACAGGAACCTACGAGCAGTACTTC. The full variable domain, its missing parts supplied by reference TRBV5-1 and TRBJ2-7, is KAGVTQTPRYLIKTRGQQVTLSCSPISGHRSVSWYQQTPGQGLQFLFEYFSETQRNKGNFPGRFSGRQFSNSRSEMNVSTLELGDSALYLCASSLRTGTYEQYFGPGTRLTVT.

This clonotype was observed a handful of times. This chain joins TRBV12-3 or TRBV12-4 and TRBJ2-3, with unresolved D. Trimming shortened V by 1 base and J by 1 base, and 15 bases separated the two germline ends. There are 17 residues in the CDR3. The CDR3 here is CASSLGLGRRGTDTQYF. The CDR3 DNA follows: TGTGCCAGCAGTTTAGGTTTAGGCAGGAGAGGCACAGATACGCAGTATTTT.

The CDR3 protein is CATTFRGGFEQFF. CDR3 bases: TGTGCCACCACTTTTCGCGGGGGGTTTGAGCAGTTCTTC. J is TRBJ2-1 and V is TRBV24-1; 8 nucleotides line up with TRBD2. There are 13 residues in the CDR3. Germline trimming cut 8 bases from V and 9 bases from J; bases unmatched to any gene: 8. Germline V gene sequence: CDR1 KGHDR, CDR2 SFDVKD.

This chain connects TRBV5-1 to TRBJ1-5; D ambiguous. Germline lookup yields CDR1 SGHRS and CDR2 YFSETQ. The V and J ends lost 4 bases and 7 bases respectively, with 21 bases between them. The CDR3 runs 16 residues. CDR3 sequence: CASSPTGPGIGQPQHF. Written as DNA, the CDR3 is TGCGCCAGCAGCCCGACCGGGCCCGGGATCGGCCAGCCCCAGCATTTT.

V gene TRBV5-1 combines with J gene TRBJ2-1, with 15 nucleotides matching TRBD2. The CDR3 sequence is 17 residues long. The junction had 5 bases not matched to a gene; V was cut back by 0 bases and J by 7 bases. The germline CDR1 and CDR2 sequences are SGHRS and YFSETQ. The DNA of the CDR3 is TGCGCCAGCAGCTTGGCCGGGACTAGCGGGGGGAGGAATGAGCAGTTCTTC. Translation gives CASSLAGTSGGRNEQFF.

This clonotype was observed a handful of times. V is TRBV7-6 and J is TRBJ2-3, with 10 nucleotides matching TRBD2. Germline V gene lookup returns CDR1 SGHVS and CDR2 FNYEAQ. This CDR3 region has 18 residues. Losses at the gene ends were 5 bases for V and 1 base for J; bases not matched to a gene: 12. The CDR3 sequence: CASSPRWTSGNGTDTQYF. The CDR3 DNA follows: TGTGCCAGCAGCCCTCGTTGGACTAGCGGAAATGGCACAGATACGCAGTATTTT.

This clonotype was counted only a few times. V is TRBV20-1 and J is TRBJ2-5; 13 nucleotides line up with TRBD2. V gave up 3 bases and J gave up 0 bases; unmatched junction bases: 7. The V gene's germline CDR1 is DFQATT and CDR2 SNEGSKA (reference sequence). The CDR3 totals 17 residues. The CDR3 nucleotides read TGCAGTGCTAGCTCATTTACTAGCGGGAGGGACCAAGAGACCCAGTACTTC. Its protein is CSASSFTSGRDQETQYF.

This clonotype has more than one count but fewer than ten. The chain employs TRBV25-1 and TRBJ2-7; perhaps TRBD2 as D (5 bases). V was shortened by 6 bases and J by 1 base, with 16 bases between the two germline ends. The germline gives CDR1 MGHDK, CDR2 SYGVNS. CDR3 length: 15 residues. CDR3 protein: CASSPGNFRSYEQYF. CDR3 nucleotides: TGTGCCAGCAGCCCGGGGAACTTTCGGTCCTACGAGCAGTACTTC.

A few counts support this clonotype. This chain links TRBV11-1 with TRBJ1-1; 11 bases map to TRBD1. Germline V gene lookup returns CDR1 SGHAT and CDR2 FQDESV (reference sequence). V was clipped by 6 bases and J by 5 bases; unmatched bases: 8. The CDR3 has 15 residues. CDR3 in amino acids: CASSSWTGGETEAFF. CDR3 bases: TGTGCCAGCAGTTCCTGGACAGGGGGCGAGACTGAAGCTTTCTTT.

Only a few counts were recorded for this clonotype. J is TRBJ2-2 and V is TRBV5-1, with D tentatively TRBD1 (5 bases). Trimming removed 0 bases from V and 1 base from J, with 10 bases in between. The CDR3 covers 16 residues. Germline V gene data show CDR1 as SGHRS and CDR2 as YFSETQ. CDR3 sequence (DNA): TGCGCCAGCAGCTTGGCCTTGCAGGGGAACACCGGGGAGCTGTTTTTT. Translating gives CASSLALQGNTGELFF.

The CDR3 sequence is CASSFGTGKKPQHF. Here the CDR3 DNA reads TGTGCCAGCAGTTTCGGGACTGGGAAAAAGCCCCAGCATTTT. The chain uses TRBV5-6 and TRBJ1-5; TRBD1 might be the D (5 bases). The CDR3 is 14 residues long. Germline CDR1 is SGHDT and CDR2 is YYEEEE. Deletions cut 5 bases from V and 8 bases from J, with 17 bases between.